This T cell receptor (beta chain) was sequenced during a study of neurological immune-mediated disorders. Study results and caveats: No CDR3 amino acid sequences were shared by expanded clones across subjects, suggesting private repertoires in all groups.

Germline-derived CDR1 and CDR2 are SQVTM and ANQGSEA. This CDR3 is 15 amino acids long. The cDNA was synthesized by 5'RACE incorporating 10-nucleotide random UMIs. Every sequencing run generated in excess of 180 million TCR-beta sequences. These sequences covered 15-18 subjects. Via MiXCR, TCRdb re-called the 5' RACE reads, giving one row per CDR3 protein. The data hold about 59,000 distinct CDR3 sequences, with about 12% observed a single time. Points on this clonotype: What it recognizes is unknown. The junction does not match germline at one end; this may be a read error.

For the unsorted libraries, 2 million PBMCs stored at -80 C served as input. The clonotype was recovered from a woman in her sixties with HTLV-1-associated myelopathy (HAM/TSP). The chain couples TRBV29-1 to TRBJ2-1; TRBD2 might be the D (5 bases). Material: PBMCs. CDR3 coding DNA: TGCAGCGCTCAGGCCTTTGGGAGCTCCTATAATGAGCAGATCTTC. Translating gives CSAQAFGSSYNEQIF.